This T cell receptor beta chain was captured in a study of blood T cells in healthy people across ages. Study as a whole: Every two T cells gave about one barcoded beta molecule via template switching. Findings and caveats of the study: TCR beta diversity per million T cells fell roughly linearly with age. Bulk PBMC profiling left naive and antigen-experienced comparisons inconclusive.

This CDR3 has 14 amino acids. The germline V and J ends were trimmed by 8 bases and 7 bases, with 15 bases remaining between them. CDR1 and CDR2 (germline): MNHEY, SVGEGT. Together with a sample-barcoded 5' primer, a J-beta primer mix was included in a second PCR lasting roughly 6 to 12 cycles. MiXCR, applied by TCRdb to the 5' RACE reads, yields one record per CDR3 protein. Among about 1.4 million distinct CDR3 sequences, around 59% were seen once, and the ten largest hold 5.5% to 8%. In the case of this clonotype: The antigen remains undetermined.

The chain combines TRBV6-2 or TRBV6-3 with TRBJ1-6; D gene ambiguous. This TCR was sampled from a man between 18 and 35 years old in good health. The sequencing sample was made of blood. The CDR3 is CASSVANRNSPLHF. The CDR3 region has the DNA TGTGCCAGCTCCGTAGCCAATCGAAATTCACCCCTCCACTTT.